Included here is one TCR beta chain sequence, with context. The sample is drawn from a study of T cell changes during pregnancy in multiple sclerosis. CDR1 and CDR2 (germline): LNHNV, YYDKDF (reference sequence). The CDR3 extends over 15 amino acids. The germline V and J ends were trimmed by 0 bases and 2 bases, with 10 bases remaining between them. The assay was immunoSEQ multiplex PCR, and TCRdb's table has in-frame clones only and misses some. The sample includes roughly 93,000 clones, approximately 89% of them seen just once. The sequence was collected from a female donor with multiple sclerosis, enrolled in a pregnancy study. The V call is TRBV15, the J call TRBJ2-5; D may be TRBD2 (5 bases). This specimen consisted of peripheral blood, obtained before pregnancy. The CDR3 reads CATSREAGTQETQYF. The CDR3 bases are TGTGCCACCAGCAGAGAGGCGGGCACACAAGAGACCCAGTACTTC.